This passage covers 14 T cell receptor beta chains from one sample sequenced in a study of T cell responses to AZD1222 COVID-19 vaccine. TCRdb's copy holds only in-frame clones and misses some; the assay was immunoSEQ multiplex PCR. The repertoire consists of around 140,000 clones, with roughly 90% occurring once and the leading ten covering 1.5% to 2%. The specimen comprised peripheral blood, sampled on day 0 of AZD1222 vaccination. These receptors were taken from an adult in good health.

The chain combines TRBV5-1 with TRBJ1-2; 7 bases line up with TRBD1. After removal of 0 bases from V and 8 bases from J, the junction contained 10 bases not matched to a gene. CDR1 and CDR2 from the germline V gene are SGHRS and YFSETQ. The CDR3 covers 15 residues. DNA of the CDR3: TGCGCCAGCAGCTTGGGGCGCCCACAGGGGTTCGGCTACACCTTC. Protein product: CASSLGRPQGFGYTF.

This chain uses TRBV7-9 with TRBJ1-2; TRBD1 might be the D (5 bases). Trimming took 5 bases from V and 6 from J, leaving 25 bases between them. The CDR3 loop spans 17 amino acids. Germline CDR1 and CDR2: SEHNR and FQNEAQ (reference sequence). The CDR3 loop reads CASSPRGGAESLNGYTF. In DNA form, the CDR3 reads TGTGCCAGCAGCCCCCGGGGGGGAGCAGAAAGCTTGAATGGCTACACCTTC.

This clone has only a few counts. The genes are TRBV6-4 and TRBJ1-1; no clear D gene. Trimming left V 4 bases short and J 7 bases short, with 13 bases between. CDR1 is MRHNA, CDR2 SNTAGT, per germline. This CDR3 is built from 13 residues. This CDR3 reads CASSVKPEGEAFF. The DNA of the CDR3 is TGTGCCAGCAGTGTGAAACCCGAGGGTGAAGCTTTCTTT.

The rearrangement uses TRBV6-5 and TRBJ2-1; 9 bases match TRBD2. Germline CDR1 and CDR2: MNHEY and SVGAGI. The V segment lost 6 bases and the J segment 9 bases; nucleotides outside the gene matches: 9. The CDR3 is made up of 14 amino acids. CDR3 in amino acids: CASRSSGGLGEQFF. In DNA form, the CDR3 reads TGTGCCAGCAGGAGTAGCGGGGGATTGGGTGAGCAGTTCTTC.

This clone came up once. The chain recombines TRBV10-3 with TRBJ1-2; D not certain. The CDR3 loop spans 13 amino acids. The germline V gene encodes CDR1 ENHRY and CDR2 SYGVKD. V lost 7 bases and J lost 0, with 9 bases in between. For the CDR3, the DNA is TGTGCCATCACGGGCAGCACTAACTATGGCTACACCTTC. Its protein is CAITGSTNYGYTF.

The J gene is TRBJ1-1, the V gene TRBV6-6; the D gene is possibly TRBD1 (5 bases). The CDR3 runs to 13 residues. Trimming took 2 bases from V and 4 from J, leaving 8 bases between them. Germline V gene data show CDR1 as MNHNY and CDR2 as SVGAGI (reference sequence). The CDR3 coding sequence is TGTGCCAGCAGTTACAGGGACGTCACTGAAGCTTTCTTT. Translating gives CASSYRDVTEAFF.

The chain recombines TRBV9 with TRBJ2-2, with a tentative D call TRBD1 (5 bases). Germline lookup yields CDR1 SGDLS and CDR2 YYNGEE. V lost 7 bases, J lost 2 bases, and 18 bases lay in between. The CDR3 is 16 amino acids. The CDR3 nucleotides are TGTGCCAGCGGCCCAGGGATAGGCCTTAACACCGGGGAGCTGTTTTTT. Translation gives CASGPGIGLNTGELFF.

The chain carries TRBV7-9 and TRBJ1-1; D call uncertain. The CDR3 loop spans 15 amino acids. Trimming stripped 1 base from V and 6 bases from J, with 15 bases between. CDR1 SEHNR and CDR2 FQNEAQ come from the germline V gene (reference sequence). CDR3 sequence (DNA): TGTGCCAGCAGCTTAGGGTTTACGGGTGCCTCTGAAGCTTTCTTT. Translated, it gives CASSLGFTGASEAFF.

The chain combines TRBV18 with TRBJ2-6; possible D gene TRBD1, 5 bases. V lost 6 bases and J lost 3, with 24 bases in between. Germline V lookup: CDR1 KGHSH, CDR2 LQKENI. CDR3 length equals 19 residues. CDR3 residues: CASSLKVGPQIGGANVLTF. CDR3 coding DNA: TGTGCCAGCTCCCTGAAGGTGGGGCCACAAATCGGTGGGGCCAACGTCCTGACTTTC. The complete variable domain, with remaining parts taken from reference TRBV18 and TRBJ2-6, reads NAGVMQNPRHLVRRRGQEARLRCSPMKGHSHVYWYRQLPEEGLKFMVYLQKENIIDESGMPKERFSAEFPKEGPSILRIQQVVRGDSAAYFCASSLKVGPQIGGANVLTFGAGSRLTVL.

This chain links TRBV2 with TRBJ1-5; no firm D call. V lost 7 bases and J lost 4, with 11 bases in between. Looked up from germline, CDR1 is SNHLY and CDR2 is FYNNEI. The CDR3 contains 13 residues. The DNA for the CDR3 is TGTGCCAGCAACTTTGGATCGAATCAGCCCCAGCATTTT. Translation gives CASNFGSNQPQHF.

The chain links TRBV5-4 to TRBJ2-7; 7 bases are shared with TRBD1. With 0 bases clipped from V and 3 bases from J, the junction kept 3 bases outside the gene matches. This CDR3 has 14 amino acids. Germline V gene sequence: CDR1 SGHNT, CDR2 YYREEE (reference sequence). The CDR3 region is CASSLDRGNYEQYF. The CDR3 DNA follows: TGTGCCAGCAGCTTGGACAGGGGTAACTACGAGCAGTACTTC.

This clone occurred once. This chain uses TRBV2 with TRBJ1-6; 9 positions match TRBD1. This CDR3 has 14 amino acids. Germline loops: CDR1 SNHLY, CDR2 FYNNEI. The V gene end was trimmed by 6 bases and the J gene end by 9 bases; junction bases not matched to a gene: 6. In DNA, the CDR3 is TGTGCCAGCAGATCCCGGGACAGGGCTTCACCCCTCCACTTT. This gives the protein CASRSRDRASPLHF.

The chain carries TRBV28 and TRBJ1-2; a weak D match, TRBD1 (6 bases). The V end was cut by 5 bases, the J end by 2 bases, with 15 bases between. This CDR3 is built from 15 residues. From germline, CDR1 is MDHEN and CDR2 SYDVKM. The CDR3 DNA reads TGTGCCAGCAGTCCTACGGGGGCGAGGAACTATGGCTACACCTTC. Translated: CASSPTGARNYGYTF.

The V gene is TRBV7-2, the J gene TRBJ2-5; 10 bases align to TRBD2. V lost 4 bases to trimming and J lost 5 bases; unmatched junction nucleotides: 4. This CDR3 spans 14 amino acids. Germline CDR1 is SGHTA and CDR2 is FQGNSA. CDR3 amino acids: CASSSGLARETQYF. For the CDR3, the DNA is TGTGCCAGCAGCTCGGGACTAGCGCGGGAGACCCAGTACTTC.